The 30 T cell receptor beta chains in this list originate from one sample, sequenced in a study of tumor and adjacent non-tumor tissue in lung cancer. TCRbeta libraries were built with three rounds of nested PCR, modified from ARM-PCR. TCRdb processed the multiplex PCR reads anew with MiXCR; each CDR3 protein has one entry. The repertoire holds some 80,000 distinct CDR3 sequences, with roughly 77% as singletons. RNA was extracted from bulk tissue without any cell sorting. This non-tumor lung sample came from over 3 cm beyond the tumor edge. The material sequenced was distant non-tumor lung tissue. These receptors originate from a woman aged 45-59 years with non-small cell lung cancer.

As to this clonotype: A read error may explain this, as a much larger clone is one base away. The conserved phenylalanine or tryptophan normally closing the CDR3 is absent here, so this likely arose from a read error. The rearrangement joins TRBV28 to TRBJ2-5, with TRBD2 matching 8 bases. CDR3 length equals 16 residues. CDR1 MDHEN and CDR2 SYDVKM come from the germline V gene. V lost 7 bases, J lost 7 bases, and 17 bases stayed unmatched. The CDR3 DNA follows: TGTGCCAGCAAGGAAGGAGCGGGAGTGACCCTAGGGACCCAGTACTCC. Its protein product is CASKEGAGVTLGTQYS.

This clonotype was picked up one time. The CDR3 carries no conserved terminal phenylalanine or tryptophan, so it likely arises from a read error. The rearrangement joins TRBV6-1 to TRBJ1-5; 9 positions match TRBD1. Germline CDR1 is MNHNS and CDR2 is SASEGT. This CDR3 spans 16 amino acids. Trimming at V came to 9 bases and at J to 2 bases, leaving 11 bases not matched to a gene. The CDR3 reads CARSYRDRACNQPQHI. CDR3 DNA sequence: TGTGCCAGAAGTTACCGGGACAGGGCTTGCAATCAGCCCCAGCATATT.

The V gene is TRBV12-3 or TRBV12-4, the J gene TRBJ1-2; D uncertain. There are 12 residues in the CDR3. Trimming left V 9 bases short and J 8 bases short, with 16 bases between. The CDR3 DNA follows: TGTGCCAGTAGCCGACTTGAATGGGGCTACACCTTC. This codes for CASSRLEWGYTF.

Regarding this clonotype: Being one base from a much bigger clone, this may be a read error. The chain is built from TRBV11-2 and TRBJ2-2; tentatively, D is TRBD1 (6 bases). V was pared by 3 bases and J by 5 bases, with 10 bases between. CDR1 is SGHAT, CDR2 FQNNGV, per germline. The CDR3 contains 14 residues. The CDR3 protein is CASSFGTGTGELFF. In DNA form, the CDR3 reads TGTGCCAGCAGCTTTGGTACAGGGACCGGGGAGCTGTTTTTT.

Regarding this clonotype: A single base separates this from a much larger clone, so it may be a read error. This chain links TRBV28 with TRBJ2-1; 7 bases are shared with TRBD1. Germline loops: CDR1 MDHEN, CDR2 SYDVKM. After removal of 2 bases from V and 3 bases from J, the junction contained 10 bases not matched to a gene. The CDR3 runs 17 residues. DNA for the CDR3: TGTGCCAGCAGTTTAGTGGCTCTGGGACAGCTCTACAATGAGCAGTTCTTC. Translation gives CASSLVALGQLYNEQFF.

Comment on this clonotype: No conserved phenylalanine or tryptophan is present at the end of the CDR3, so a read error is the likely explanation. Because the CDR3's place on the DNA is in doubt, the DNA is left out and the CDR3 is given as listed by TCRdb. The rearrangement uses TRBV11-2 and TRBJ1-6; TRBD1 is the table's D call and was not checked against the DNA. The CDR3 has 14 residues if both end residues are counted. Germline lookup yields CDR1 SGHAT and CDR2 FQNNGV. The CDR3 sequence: CASSLEGTGRGIHL.

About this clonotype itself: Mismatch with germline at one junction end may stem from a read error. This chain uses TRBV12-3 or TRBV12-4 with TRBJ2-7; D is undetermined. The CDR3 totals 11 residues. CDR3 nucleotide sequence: TGTGCCAGCAGTCTTCAGTATGAGCACTACTTC. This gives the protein CASSLQYEHYF.

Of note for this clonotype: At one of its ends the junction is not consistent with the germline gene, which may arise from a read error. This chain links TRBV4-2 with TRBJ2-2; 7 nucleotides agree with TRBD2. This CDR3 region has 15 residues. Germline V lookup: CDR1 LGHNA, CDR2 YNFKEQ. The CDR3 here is CASTPGLPNTGERFF. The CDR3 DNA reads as TGTGCCAGCACTCCGGGACTACCGAACACCGGGGAGCGGTTTTTT.

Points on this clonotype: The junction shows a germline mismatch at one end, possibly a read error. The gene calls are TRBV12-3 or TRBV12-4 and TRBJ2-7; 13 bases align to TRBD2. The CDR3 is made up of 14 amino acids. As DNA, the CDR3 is TGTGTCAGCACCTGGACTAGCGGGAGCTACAAGCAGTACTTC. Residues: CVSTWTSGSYKQYF.

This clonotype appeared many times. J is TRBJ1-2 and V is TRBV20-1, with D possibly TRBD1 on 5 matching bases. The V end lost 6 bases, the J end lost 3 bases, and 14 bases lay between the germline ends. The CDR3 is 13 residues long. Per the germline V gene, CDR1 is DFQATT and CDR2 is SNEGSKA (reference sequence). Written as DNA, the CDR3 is TGCAGTGCCTGGGGGGGGTCTGACTATGGCTACACCTTC. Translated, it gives CSAWGGSDYGYTF.

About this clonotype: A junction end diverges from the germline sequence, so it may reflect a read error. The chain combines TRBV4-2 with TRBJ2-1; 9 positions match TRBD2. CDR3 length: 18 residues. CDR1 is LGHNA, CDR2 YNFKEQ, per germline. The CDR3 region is CASSRQTSSGNSYNEQLF. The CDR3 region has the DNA TGTGCCAGCAGCCGTCAGACTTCTAGCGGGAACTCCTACAATGAGCAGCTCTTC.

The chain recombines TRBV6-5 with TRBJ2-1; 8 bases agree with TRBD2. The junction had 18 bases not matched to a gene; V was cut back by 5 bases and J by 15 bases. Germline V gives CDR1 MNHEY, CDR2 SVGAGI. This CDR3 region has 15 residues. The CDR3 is CASSRFSGDRAYRFF. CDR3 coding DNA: TGTGCCAGCAGTCGATTTAGCGGGGACCGCGCGTATCGGTTCTTC.

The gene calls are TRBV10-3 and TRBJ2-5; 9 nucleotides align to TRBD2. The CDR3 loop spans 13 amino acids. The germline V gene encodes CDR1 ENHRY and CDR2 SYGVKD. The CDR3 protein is CVTTRGRGETQYF. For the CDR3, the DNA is TGTGTCACCACGCGCGGGAGGGGGGAGACCCAGTACTTC.

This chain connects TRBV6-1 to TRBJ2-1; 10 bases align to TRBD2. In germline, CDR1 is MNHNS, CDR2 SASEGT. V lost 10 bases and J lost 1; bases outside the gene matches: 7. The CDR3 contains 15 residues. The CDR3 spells CAILAGVNSYNEQFF. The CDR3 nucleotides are TGTGCCATTCTAGCGGGGGTGAATTCCTACAATGAGCAGTTCTTC.

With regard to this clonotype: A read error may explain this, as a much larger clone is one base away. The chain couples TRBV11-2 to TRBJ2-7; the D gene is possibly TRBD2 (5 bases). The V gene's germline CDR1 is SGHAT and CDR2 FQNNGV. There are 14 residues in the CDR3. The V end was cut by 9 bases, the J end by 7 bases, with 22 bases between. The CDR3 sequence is CARRLLPTSEEQYF. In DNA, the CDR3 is TGTGCCAGGAGACTACTCCCGACATCGGAAGAGCAGTACTTC.

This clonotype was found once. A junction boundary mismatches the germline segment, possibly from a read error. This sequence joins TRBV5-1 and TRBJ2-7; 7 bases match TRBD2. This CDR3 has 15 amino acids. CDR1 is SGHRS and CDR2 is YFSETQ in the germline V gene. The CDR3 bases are TGCGCCAGCGGCTTCACTGGCGGGGGATCCTACGAGCAGTACTTC. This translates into CASGFTGGGSYEQYF.

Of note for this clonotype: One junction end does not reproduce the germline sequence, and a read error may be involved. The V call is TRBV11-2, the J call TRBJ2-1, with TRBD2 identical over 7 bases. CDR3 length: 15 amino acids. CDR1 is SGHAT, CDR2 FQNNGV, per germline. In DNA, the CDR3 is TGTGCCAGCTGCTTAGAAGCGGGATGGCACAATGAACAGTTCTTC. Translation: CASCLEAGWHNEQFF.

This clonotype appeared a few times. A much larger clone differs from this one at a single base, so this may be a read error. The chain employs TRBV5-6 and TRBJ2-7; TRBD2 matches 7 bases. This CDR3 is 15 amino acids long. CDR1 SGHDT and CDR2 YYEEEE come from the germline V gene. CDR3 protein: CASSLLALKGYDQYF. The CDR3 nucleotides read TGTGCCAGCAGCTTACTAGCGCTAAAAGGTTACGATCAGTACTTC.

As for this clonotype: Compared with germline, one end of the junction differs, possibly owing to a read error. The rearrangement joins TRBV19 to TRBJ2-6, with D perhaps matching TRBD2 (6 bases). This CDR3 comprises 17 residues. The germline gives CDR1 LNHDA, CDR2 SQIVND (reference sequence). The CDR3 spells CASSGDRAGSGANVPTF. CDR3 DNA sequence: TGTGCCAGTAGTGGGGATAGGGCGGGATCTGGGGCCAACGTCCCGACTTTC.

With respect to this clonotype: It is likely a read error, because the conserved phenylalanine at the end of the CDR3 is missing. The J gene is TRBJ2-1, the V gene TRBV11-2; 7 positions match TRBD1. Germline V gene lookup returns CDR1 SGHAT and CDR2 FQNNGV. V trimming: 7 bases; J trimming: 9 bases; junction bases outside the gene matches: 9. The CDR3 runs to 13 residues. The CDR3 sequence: CASILEGAGEQFL. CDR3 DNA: TGTGCCAGCATCCTCGAGGGGGCCGGTGAGCAGTTCCTC.

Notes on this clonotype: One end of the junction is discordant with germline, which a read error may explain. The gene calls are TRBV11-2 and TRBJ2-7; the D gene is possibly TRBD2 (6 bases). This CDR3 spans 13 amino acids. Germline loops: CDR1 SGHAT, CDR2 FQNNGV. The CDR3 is CAGSLETGAEQYF. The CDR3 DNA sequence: TGCGCCGGGAGCTTGGAAACAGGAGCCGAGCAGTACTTC.

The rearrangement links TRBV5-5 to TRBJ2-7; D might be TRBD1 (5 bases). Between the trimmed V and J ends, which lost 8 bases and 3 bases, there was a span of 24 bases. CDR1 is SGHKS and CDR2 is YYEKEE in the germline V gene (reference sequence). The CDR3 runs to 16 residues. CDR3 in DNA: TGTGCCAGTAGGTTCTCCATCTTCGACAGAGGCTACGAGCAGTACTTC. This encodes CASRFSIFDRGYEQYF.

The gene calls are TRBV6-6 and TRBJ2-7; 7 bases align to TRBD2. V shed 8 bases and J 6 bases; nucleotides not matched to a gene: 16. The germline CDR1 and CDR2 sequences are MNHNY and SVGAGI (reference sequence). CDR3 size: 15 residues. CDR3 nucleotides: TGTGCCAGCCGAACCCGACTAGCTGGAATATTCGAGCAGTACTTC. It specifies CASRTRLAGIFEQYF.

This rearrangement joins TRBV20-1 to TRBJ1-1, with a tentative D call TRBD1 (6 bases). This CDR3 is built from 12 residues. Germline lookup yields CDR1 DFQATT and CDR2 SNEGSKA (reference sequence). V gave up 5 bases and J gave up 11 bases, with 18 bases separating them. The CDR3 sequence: CSALGTGFSAFF. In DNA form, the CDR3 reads TGCAGTGCTTTGGGTACAGGGTTTTCGGCTTTCTTT.

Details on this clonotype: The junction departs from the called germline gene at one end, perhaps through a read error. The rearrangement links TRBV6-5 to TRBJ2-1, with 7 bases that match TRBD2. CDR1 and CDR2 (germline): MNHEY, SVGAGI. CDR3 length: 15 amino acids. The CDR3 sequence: CASSYSPSGYYEQFF. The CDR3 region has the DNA TGTGCCAGCAGTTACAGTCCTAGCGGCTACTATGAGCAGTTCTTC.

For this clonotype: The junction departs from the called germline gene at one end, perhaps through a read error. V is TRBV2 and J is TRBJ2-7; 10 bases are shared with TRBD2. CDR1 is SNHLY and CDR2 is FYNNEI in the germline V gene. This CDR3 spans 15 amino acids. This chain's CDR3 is CASSVLAGAEGERYF. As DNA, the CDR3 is TGTGCCAGCAGTGTCCTAGCGGGGGCAGAGGGCGAGCGGTACTTC.

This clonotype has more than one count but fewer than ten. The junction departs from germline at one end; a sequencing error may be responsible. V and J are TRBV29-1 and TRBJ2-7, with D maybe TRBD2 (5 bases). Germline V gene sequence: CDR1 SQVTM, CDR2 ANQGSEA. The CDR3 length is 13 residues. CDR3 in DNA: TGTAGCGTCAACGGTCTAGTGGGAGACGAGCAGTACTTC. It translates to CSVNGLVGDEQYF.

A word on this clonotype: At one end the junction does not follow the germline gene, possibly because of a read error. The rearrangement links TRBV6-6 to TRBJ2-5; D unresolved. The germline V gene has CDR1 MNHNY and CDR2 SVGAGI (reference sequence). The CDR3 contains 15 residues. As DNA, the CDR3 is TGTGCCAGCAGTTACGGCGGCAGCAACCATGAGACCCACTACTTC. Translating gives CASSYGGSNHETHYF.

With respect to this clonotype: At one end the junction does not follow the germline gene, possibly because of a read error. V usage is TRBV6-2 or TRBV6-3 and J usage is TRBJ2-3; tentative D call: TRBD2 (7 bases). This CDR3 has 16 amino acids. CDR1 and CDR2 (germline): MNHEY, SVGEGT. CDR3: CACRWGPSGNTDTQYF. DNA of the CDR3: TGTGCCTGCAGATGGGGGCCTAGCGGAAACACAGATACGCAGTATTTT.

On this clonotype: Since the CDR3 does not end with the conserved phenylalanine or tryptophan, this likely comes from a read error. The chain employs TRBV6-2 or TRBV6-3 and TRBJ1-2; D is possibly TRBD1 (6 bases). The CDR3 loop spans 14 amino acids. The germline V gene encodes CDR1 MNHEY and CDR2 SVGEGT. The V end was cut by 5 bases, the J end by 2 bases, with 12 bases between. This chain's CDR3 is CASSPGTWNYGYTV. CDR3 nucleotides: TGTGCCAGCAGTCCCGGGACATGGAACTATGGCTACACCGTC.